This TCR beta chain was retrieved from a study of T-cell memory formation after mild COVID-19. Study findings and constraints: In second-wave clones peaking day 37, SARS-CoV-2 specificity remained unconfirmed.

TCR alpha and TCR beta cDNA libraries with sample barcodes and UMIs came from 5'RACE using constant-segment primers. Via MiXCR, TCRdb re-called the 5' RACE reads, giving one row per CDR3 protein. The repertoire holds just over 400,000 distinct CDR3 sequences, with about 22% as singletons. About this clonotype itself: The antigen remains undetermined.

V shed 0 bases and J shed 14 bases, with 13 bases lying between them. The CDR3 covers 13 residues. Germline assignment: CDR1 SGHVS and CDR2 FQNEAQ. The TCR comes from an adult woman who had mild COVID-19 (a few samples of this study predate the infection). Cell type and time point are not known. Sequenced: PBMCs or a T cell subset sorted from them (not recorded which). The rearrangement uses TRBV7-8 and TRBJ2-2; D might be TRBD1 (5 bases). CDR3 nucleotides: TGTGCCAGCAGCTTAGCGCCAGGGAAAGGACTGTTTTTT. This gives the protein CASSLAPGKGLFF. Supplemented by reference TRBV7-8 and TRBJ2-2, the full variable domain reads GAGVSQSPRYKVAKRGQDVALRCDPISGHVSLFWYQQALGQGPEFLTYFQNEAQLDKSGLPSDRFFAERPEGSVSTLKIQRTQQEDSAVYLCASSLAPGKGLFFGEGSRLTVL.